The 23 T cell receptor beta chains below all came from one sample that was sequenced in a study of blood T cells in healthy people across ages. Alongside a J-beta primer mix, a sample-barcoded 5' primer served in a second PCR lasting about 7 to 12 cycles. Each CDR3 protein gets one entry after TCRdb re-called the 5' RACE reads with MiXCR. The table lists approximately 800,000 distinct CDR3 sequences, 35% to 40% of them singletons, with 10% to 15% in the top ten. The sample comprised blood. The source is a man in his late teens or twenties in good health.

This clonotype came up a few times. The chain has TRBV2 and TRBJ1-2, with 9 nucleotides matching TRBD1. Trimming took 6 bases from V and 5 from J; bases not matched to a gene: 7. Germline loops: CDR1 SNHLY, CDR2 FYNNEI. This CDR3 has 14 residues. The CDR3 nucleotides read TGTGCCAGCAGGGGACAGGGATGGGTATATGGCTACACCTTC. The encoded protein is CASRGQGWVYGYTF.

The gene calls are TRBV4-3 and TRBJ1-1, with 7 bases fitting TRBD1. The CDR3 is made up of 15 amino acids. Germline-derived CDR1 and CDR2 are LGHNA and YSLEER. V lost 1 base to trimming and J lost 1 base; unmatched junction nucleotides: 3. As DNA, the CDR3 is TGCGCCAGCAGCCAAGGGACAGGACCGAACACTGAAGCTTTCTTT. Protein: CASSQGTGPNTEAFF.

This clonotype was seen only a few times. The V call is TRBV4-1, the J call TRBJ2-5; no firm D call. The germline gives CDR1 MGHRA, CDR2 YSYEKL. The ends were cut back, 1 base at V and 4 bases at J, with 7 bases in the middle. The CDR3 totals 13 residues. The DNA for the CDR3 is TGCGCCAGCAGCCAAGTCAGCGTAGAGACCCAGTACTTC. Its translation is CASSQVSVETQYF.

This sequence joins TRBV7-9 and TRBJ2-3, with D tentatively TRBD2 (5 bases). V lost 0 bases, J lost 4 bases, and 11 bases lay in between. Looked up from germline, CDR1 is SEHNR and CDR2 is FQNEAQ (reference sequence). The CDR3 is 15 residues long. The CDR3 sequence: CASSLAEVQADTQYF. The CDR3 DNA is TGTGCCAGCAGCTTAGCGGAGGTCCAGGCAGATACGCAGTATTTT.

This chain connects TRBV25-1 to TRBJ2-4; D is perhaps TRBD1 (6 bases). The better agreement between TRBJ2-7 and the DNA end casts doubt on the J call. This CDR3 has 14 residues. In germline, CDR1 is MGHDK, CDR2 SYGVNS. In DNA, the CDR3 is TGTGCCCCCAGAGAAACAGGGTTGATCGACGAGCAGTACTTC. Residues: CAPRETGLIDEQYF.

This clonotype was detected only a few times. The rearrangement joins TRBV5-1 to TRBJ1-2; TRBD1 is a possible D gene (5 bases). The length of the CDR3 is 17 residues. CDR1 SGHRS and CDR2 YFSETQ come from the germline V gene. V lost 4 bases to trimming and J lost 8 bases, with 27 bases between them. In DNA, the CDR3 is TGCGCCAGCAGCGCCTCCTCGTCCGGGACGGACGATCGCGGCTACACCTTC. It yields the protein CASSASSSGTDDRGYTF.

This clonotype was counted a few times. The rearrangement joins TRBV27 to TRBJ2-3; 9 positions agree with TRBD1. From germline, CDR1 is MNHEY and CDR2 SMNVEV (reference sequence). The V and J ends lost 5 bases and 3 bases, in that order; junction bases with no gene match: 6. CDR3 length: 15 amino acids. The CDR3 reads CASSRGQGLTDTQYF. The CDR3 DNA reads TGTGCCAGCAGTCGCGGACAGGGGTTAACAGATACGCAGTATTTT.

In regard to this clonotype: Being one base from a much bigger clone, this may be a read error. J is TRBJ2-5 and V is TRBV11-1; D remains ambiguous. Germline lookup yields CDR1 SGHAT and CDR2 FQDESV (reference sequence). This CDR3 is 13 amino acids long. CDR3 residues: CACRSGDGETQYF. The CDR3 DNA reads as TGTGCCTGCAGGTCCGGTGATGGGGAGACCCAGTACTTC.

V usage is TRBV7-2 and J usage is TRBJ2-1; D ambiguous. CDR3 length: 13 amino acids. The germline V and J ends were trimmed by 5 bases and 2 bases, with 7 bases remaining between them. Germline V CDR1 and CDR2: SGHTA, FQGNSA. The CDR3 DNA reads TGTGCCAGCAGCGTTTCCACCTACAATGAGCAGTTCTTC. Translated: CASSVSTYNEQFF.

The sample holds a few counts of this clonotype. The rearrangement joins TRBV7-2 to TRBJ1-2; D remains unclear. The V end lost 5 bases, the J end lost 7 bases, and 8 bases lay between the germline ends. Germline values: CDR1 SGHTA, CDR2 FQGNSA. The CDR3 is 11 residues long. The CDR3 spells CASSPLGGYTF. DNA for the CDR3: TGTGCCAGCAGCCCCCTGGGTGGCTACACCTTC.

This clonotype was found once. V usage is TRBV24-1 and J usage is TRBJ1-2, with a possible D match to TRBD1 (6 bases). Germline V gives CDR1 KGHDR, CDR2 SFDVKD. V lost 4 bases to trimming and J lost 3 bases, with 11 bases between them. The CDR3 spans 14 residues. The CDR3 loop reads CATSDQGKDYGYTF. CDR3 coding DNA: TGTGCCACCAGTGACCAGGGGAAGGACTATGGCTACACCTTC.

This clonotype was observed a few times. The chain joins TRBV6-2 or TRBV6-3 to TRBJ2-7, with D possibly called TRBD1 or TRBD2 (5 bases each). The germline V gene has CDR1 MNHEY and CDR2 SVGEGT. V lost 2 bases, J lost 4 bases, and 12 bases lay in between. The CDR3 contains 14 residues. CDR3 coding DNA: TGTGCCAGCAGTTACGATGGGGGACCATACGAGCAGTACTTC. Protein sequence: CASSYDGGPYEQYF.

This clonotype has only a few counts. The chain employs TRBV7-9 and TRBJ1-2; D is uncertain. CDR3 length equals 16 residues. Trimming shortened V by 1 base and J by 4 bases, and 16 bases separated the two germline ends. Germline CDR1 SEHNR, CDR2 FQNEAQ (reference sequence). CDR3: CASSLEAWESRYGYTF. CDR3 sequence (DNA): TGTGCCAGCAGCTTAGAAGCGTGGGAGTCCCGCTATGGCTACACCTTC.

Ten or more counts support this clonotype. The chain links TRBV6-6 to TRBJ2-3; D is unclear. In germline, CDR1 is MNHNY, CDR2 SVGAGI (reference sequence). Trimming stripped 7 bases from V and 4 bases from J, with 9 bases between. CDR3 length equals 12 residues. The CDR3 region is CASNDPPDTQYF. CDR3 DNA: TGTGCCAGCAACGACCCGCCAGATACGCAGTATTTT.

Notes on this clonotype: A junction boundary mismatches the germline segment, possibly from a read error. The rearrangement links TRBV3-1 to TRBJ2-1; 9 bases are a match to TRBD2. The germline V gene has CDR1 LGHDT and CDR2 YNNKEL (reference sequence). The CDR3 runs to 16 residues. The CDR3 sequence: CAGSHLGAGGSHEQFF. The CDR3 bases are TGTGCCGGCAGCCACTTAGGAGCGGGGGGTTCACATGAGCAGTTCTTC.

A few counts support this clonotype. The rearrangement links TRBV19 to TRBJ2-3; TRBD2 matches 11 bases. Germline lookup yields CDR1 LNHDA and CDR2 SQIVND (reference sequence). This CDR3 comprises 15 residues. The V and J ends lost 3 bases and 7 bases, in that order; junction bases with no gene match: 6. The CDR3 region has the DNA TGTGCCAGTAGTATTAGCGGGGGGGTCCGGAATACGCAGTATTTT. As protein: CASSISGGVRNTQYF.

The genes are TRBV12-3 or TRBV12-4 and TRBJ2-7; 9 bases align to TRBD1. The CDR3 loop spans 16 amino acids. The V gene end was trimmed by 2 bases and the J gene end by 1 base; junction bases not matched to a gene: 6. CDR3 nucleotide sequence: TGTGCCAGCAGTTTAACGCCGACAGGGGGGTCCTACGAGCAGTACTTC. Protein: CASSLTPTGGSYEQYF.

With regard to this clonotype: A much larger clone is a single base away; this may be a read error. The CDR3 region is CAIASRDTQYF. The DNA of the CDR3 is TGTGCCATCGCTAGTAGGGATACGCAGTATTTT. V is TRBV10-3 and J is TRBJ2-3; D gene uncertain. CDR3 length equals 11 residues. The germline CDR1 and CDR2 sequences are ENHRY and SYGVKD. With 8 bases removed from V and 6 bases from J, the gap between germline ends came to 9 bases.

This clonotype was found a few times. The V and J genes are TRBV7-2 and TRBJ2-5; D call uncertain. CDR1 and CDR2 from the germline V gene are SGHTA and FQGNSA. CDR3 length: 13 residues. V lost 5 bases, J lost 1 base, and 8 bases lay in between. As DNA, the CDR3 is TGTGCCAGCAGCGTAGTGGTCCAAGAGACCCAGTACTTC. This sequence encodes CASSVVVQETQYF. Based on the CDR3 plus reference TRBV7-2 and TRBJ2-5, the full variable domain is GAGVSQSPSNKVTEKGKDVELRCDPISGHTALYWYRQSLGQGLEFLIYFQGNSAPDKSGLPSDRFSAERTGGSVSTLTIQRTQQEDSAVYLCASSVVVQETQYFGPGTRLLVL.

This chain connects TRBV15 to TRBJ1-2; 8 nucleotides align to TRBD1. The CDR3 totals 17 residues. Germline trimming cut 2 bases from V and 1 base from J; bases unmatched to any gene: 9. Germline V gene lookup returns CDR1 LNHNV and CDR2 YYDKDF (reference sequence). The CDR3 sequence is CATSRNPAGGFNYGYTF. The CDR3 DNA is TGTGCCACCAGCAGAAATCCTGCAGGGGGCTTTAACTATGGCTACACCTTC.

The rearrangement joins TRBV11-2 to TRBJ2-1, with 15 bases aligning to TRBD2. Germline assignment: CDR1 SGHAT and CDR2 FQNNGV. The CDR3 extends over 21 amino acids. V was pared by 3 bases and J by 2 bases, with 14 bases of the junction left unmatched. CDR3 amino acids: CASSFRGVGLAGGRPYNEQFF. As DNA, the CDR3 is TGTGCCAGCAGCTTTAGGGGAGTGGGACTAGCGGGGGGCCGGCCCTACAATGAGCAGTTCTTC.

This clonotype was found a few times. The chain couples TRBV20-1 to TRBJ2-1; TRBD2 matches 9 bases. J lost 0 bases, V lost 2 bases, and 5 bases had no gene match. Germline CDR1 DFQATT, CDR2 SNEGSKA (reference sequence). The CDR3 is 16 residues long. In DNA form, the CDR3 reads TGCAGTGCTAGAAAGTTAGCGGGGGTCTCCTACAATGAGCAGTTCTTC. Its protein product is CSARKLAGVSYNEQFF.

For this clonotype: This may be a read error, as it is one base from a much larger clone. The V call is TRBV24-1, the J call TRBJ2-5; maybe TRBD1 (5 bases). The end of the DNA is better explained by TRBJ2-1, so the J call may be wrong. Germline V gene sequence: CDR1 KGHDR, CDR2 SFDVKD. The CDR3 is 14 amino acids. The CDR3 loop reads CATSDFRDQETQFF. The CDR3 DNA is TGTGCCACCAGTGATTTCAGGGATCAAGAGACCCAGTTCTTC.